This T cell receptor (beta chain) was sequenced for a study of vaccination and CD4 T cells after COVID-19. An Oncomine TCR Beta short-read assay was used to sequence the DNA from cultured CD4+ T cells. Using its own MiXCR run on the PCR reads, TCRdb lists one record per CDR3 protein. The table lists roughly 8,400 distinct CDR3 sequences, less than 55% of them singletons. Regarding this clonotype: Antigen specificity is unknown.

Treatment given: approximately 10-day PBMC culture with coronavirus spike peptide pools or control peptides (ViraFEST assay). The collection of CD4+ T cells from the unexposed donor took place before the COVID-19 pandemic (2011-2018). The specimen was CD4+ T cells from blood, cultured in vitro. This clonotype was obtained from a human donor in good health.

CDR3 nucleotide sequence: TGTGCCAGTAGTCCCAACTTAAAAGGGTATGGCTACACCTTC. This codes for CASSPNLKGYGYTF. The chain has TRBV19 and TRBJ1-2; no clear D. Germline V gene lookup returns CDR1 LNHDA and CDR2 SQIVND (reference sequence). Trimming removed 5 bases at V and 5 bases at J, with 15 bases between. The CDR3 is 14 residues long.